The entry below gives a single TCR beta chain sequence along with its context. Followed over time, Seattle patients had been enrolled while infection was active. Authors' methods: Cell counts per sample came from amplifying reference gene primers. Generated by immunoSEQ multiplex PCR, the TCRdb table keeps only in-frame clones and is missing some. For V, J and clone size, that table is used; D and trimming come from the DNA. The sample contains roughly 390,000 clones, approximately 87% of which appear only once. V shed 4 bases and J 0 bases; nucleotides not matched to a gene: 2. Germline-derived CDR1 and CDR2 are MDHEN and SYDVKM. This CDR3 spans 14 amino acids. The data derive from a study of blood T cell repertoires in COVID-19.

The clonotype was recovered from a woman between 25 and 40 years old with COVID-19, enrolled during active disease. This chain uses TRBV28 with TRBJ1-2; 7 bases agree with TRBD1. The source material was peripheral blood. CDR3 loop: CASSSGTANYGYTF. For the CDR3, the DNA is TGTGCCAGCAGTTCCGGGACAGCTAACTATGGCTACACCTTC.